This T cell receptor (beta chain) was identified during a study of T cell responses to AZD1222 COVID-19 vaccine. Notes on the study in general: Spike regions recognized by vaccine-associated CD4 TCRs spanned the protein, led by 160-218 and 743-854. Repertoires were sampled only after the peak T cell response. Among the donors, most were white British and more were female, and clonal diversity was possibly underestimated.

Between the trimmed V and J ends, which lost 5 bases and 0 bases, there was a span of 17 bases. CDR3 length equals 17 residues. Germline V CDR1 and CDR2: LNHDA, SQIVND (reference sequence). In regard to this clone: The antigen remains unidentified.

Assay used: immunoSEQ multiplex PCR; TCRdb lists only in-frame clones, some missing. Seen here are about 110,000 clones, roughly 88% observed once, and the top ten hold over 10%. The chain couples TRBV19 to TRBJ1-5; maybe TRBD1 (5 bases). The specimen comprised peripheral blood, sampled on day 0 of MenACWY control vaccination. This receptor was identified in an adult in good health. DNA for the CDR3: TGTGCCAGTAGTTCCCAGGGACGGGACTATAGCAATCAGCCCCAGCATTTT. Amino acid sequence: CASSSQGRDYSNQPQHF. Variable domain in full (rest from reference TRBV19 and TRBJ1-5): DGGITQSPKYLFRKEGQNVTLSCEQNLNHDAMYWYRQDPGQGLRLIYYSQIVNDFQKGDIAEGYSVSREKKESFPLTVTSAQKNPTAFYLCASSSQGRDYSNQPQHFGDGTRLSIL.